This T cell receptor (beta chain) is from a study of shared clonotypes between healthy human individuals. V gave up 2 bases and J gave up 2 bases, with 9 bases separating them. The CDR3 extends over 14 amino acids. Germline V CDR1 and CDR2: KGHSH, LQKENI. TCRdb's table, derived via immunoSEQ multiplex PCR, lists solely in-frame clones and lacks some. The sample lists around 2.1 million clones, 90% to 95% occurring once. Naive CD8 isolation took CD45RO-negative cells positively selected for CCR7 and excluded terminally differentiated effector memory CD45RA+ cells. This TCR was sampled from a man between 18 and 35 years old in good health. Some clones in this sample may be carry-over from other donors' samples. This chain joins TRBV18 and TRBJ2-5; D gene uncertain. Sequenced: naive CD8+ T cells from PBMCs. Written as DNA, the CDR3 is TGTGCCAGCTCACCATTTAAGAAGCAAGAGACCCAGTACTTC. Translated, it gives CASSPFKKQETQYF.